The entry below describes one T cell receptor (beta chain). Germline V lookup: CDR1 SGDLS, CDR2 YYNGEE. This CDR3 has 15 residues. V was pared by 0 bases and J by 6 bases, with 12 bases between. Assay used: immunoSEQ multiplex PCR; TCRdb lists only in-frame clones, some missing. The data contain tens of thousands of clones, about 89% of them singletons. The data belong to a study of OX40 agonist ivuxolimab in advanced cancers. J is TRBJ1-4 and V is TRBV9, with a possible D match to TRBD1 (6 bases). The sequence came from an adult with an advanced solid tumor such as melanoma, head and neck, liver or kidney cancer. This sample comprised CD4+ or CD8+ T cells sorted from blood, obtained in a trial of the OX40 agonist ivuxolimab. The CDR3 DNA follows: TGTGCCAGCAGCGTAGAGGGCAGGGGACATGAAAAACTGTTTTTT. Its translation: CASSVEGRGHEKLFF.